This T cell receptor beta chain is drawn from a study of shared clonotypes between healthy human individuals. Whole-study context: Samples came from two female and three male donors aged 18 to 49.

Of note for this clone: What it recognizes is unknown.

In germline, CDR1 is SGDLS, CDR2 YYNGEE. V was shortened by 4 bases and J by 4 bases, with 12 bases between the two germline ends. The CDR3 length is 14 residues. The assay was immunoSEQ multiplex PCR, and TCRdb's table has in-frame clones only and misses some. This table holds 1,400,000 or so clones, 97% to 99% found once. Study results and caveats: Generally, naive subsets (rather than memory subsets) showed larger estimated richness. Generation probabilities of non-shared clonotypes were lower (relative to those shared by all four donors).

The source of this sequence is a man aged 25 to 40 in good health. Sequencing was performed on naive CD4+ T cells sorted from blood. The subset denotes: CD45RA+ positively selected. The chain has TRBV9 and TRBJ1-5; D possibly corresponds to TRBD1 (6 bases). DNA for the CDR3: TGTGCCAGCAGCAAGGACAGTCGGAATCAGCCCCAGCATTTT. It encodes CASSKDSRNQPQHF.